Only one count was recorded for the clone carrying this TCR beta chain. Its antigen is as yet unknown. Germline V gene lookup returns CDR1 SEHNR and CDR2 FQNEAQ (reference sequence). With 4 bases removed from V and 6 bases from J, the gap between germline ends came to 6 bases. The CDR3 runs 11 residues. Data came from immunoSEQ multiplex PCR; TCRdb stores just in-frame clones and leaves some out. The sample consists of 30,000 to 40,000 clones, 75% to 95% of them appearing once. Memory T cells were CD45RO+, naive were CD45RA+, sorted by FACS. The data derive from a study of regulatory dendritic cells for organ transplantation. Study-wide points: The most alloreactive TCR clonotypes were found in resting memory CD8+ cells.

Sequencing was done on a sample of naive CD8+ T cells from blood. Subset defined: CD45RA+ naive T cells. This chain connects TRBV7-9 to TRBJ1-1, with D unclear. The receptor was derived from a human donor in good health. CDR3 sequence (DNA): TGTGCCAGCAGCTCATTCCCTGAAGCTTTCTTT. Its protein product is CASSSFPEAFF.